Sequencing of this TCR beta chain was carried out in a study of neoadjuvant anti-PD-1 for oral cavity cancer. Study details: Nivolumab at 3 mg/kg was mostly given biweekly, three to four doses, pre-surgery. Patients without progression received a fourth nivolumab dose around day 43, then surgical resection on days 50-56. Study-wide results and caveats: Expansion of preexisting intratumoral clones was suggested to aid response.

Patients had newly diagnosed, untreated stage II-IVA oral cavity squamous cell carcinoma. V lost 3 bases to trimming and J lost 1 base, with 9 bases between them. Germline CDR1 KGHSH, CDR2 LQKENI. The CDR3 consists of 15 residues. Assay used: immunoSEQ multiplex PCR; TCRdb lists only in-frame clones, some missing. Of approximately 12,000 clones in the sample, around 56% are singletons; the top ten hold more than 10%. In the case of this clone: The antigen is undetermined.

The origin of this receptor is a person aged 35-79 years with oral cavity squamous cell carcinoma. The starting material was tumor tissue, obtained before nivolumab (anti-PD-1) treatment. The V gene is TRBV18, the J gene TRBJ2-2, with TRBD1 as a possible D gene (5 bases). The CDR3: CASSPNGQNTGELFF. In DNA, the CDR3 is TGTGCCAGCTCACCCAACGGACAGAACACCGGGGAGCTGTTTTTT. Using reference TRBV18 and TRBJ2-2 for the parts outside the CDR3, the full variable domain is NAGVMQNPRHLVRRRGQEARLRCSPMKGHSHVYWYRQLPEEGLKFMVYLQKENIIDESGMPKERFSAEFPKEGPSILRIQQVVRGDSAAYFCASSPNGQNTGELFFGEGSRLTVL.